The clone carrying this T cell receptor (beta chain) showed up just once. This entry belongs to a study of shared clonotypes between healthy human individuals. Clones were sequenced by immunoSEQ multiplex PCR, and TCRdb holds only the in-frame ones, with some missing. Counted here are roughly 590,000 clones, less than 97% occurring once; the ten biggest clones make up 0.095% to 0.12%. CD45RO-negative cells were positively selected for CCR7, leaving out terminally differentiated effector memory CD45RA+ cells. Deletions cut 1 base from V and 0 bases from J, with 4 bases between. CDR1 and CDR2 (germline): MGHRA, YSYEKL. The CDR3 length is 14 residues.

The TCR sequence derives from a woman aged 25 to 39 in good health. The specimen sequenced was naive CD8+ T cells sorted from blood. The J gene is TRBJ1-5, the V gene TRBV4-1, with D unresolved. CDR3: CASSQAYSNQPQHF. The CDR3 DNA follows: TGCGCCAGCAGCCAAGCCTATAGCAATCAGCCCCAGCATTTT.